This passage covers 32 T cell receptor beta chains from one sample sequenced in a study of PD-1 blockade in classical Hodgkin lymphoma. Profiling relied on immunoSEQ multiplex PCR, and the TCRdb table lists in-frame clones only, not all of them. The sample lists about 13,000 clones, around 83% occurring once. All the patients suffered relapse after autologous stem cell transplantation, and brentuximab vedotin exposure differed. The sequenced sample was peripheral blood mononuclear cells (PBMCs), obtained at baseline. The receptors were gathered from a human donor with classical Hodgkin lymphoma.

This clone was picked up one time. The chain joins TRBV5-4 to TRBJ2-7, with D possibly being TRBD2 (6 bases). Germline values: CDR1 SGHNT, CDR2 YYREEE (reference sequence). This CDR3 has 15 amino acids. Trimming cost V 3 bases and J 3 bases, with 16 bases left between them. The CDR3, as DNA: TGTGCCAGCAGCTCCAAACCCGGGACTGTCTACGAGCAGTACTTC. This sequence encodes CASSSKPGTVYEQYF.

The chain has TRBV14 and TRBJ1-6; D not certain. Trimming left V 0 bases short and J 10 bases short, with 13 bases between. The germline V gene encodes CDR1 SGHDN and CDR2 FVKESK. There are 15 residues in the CDR3. CDR3 protein: CASSQDHPGVSPLHF. The CDR3 DNA sequence: TGTGCCAGCAGCCAAGATCATCCGGGAGTCTCACCCCTCCACTTT.

In its sample, this clone was seen once. The chain uses TRBV9 and TRBJ1-4; possibly TRBD1 for D (6 bases). This CDR3 comprises 15 residues. V was cut by 3 bases and J by 7 bases, with 16 bases left in between. Germline V gene lookup returns CDR1 SGDLS and CDR2 YYNGEE. The CDR3 loop is CASSEGGTNSEKLFF. As DNA, the CDR3 is TGTGCCAGCAGCGAGGGAGGGACAAACAGTGAAAAACTGTTTTTT.

The rearrangement links TRBV11-3 to TRBJ1-1; D gene ambiguous. There are 12 residues in the CDR3. V was clipped by 5 bases and J by 1 base, with 5 bases between them. Germline loops: CDR1 SGHNT, CDR2 YENEEA. As DNA, the CDR3 is TGTGCCAGCAGCATCTGGAACACTGAAGCTTTCTTT. It specifies CASSIWNTEAFF.

CDR3 sequence: CATNSGSSYNEQFF. CDR3 coding DNA: TGTGCCACGAATAGCGGCAGCTCCTACAATGAGCAGTTCTTC. This chain joins TRBV6-1 and TRBJ2-1; the D gene is possibly TRBD2 (6 bases). CDR1 is MNHNS, CDR2 SASEGT, per germline. The CDR3 consists of 14 residues. V lost 10 bases and J 0 bases, leaving 13 bases between the germline ends.

There are a few counts of this clone. V is TRBV7-2 and J is TRBJ2-7; D ambiguous. V lost 5 bases to trimming and J lost 5 bases, with 13 bases between them. Germline values: CDR1 SGHTA, CDR2 FQGNSA. This CDR3 spans 13 amino acids. In nucleotides, the CDR3 is TGTGCCAGCAGCGCGCTGGTCGGCCACGAGCAGTACTTC. Its translation: CASSALVGHEQYF.

The chain uses TRBV11-3 and TRBJ1-1; D might be TRBD1 (5 bases). Germline V CDR1 and CDR2: SGHNT, YENEEA. CDR3 length: 14 amino acids. V lost 4 bases, J lost 3 bases, and 12 bases lay in between. CDR3 sequence reads: CASSSEGSYTEAFF. The DNA for the CDR3 is TGTGCCAGCAGCTCCGAGGGGTCGTACACTGAAGCTTTCTTT.

The V gene is TRBV27, the J gene TRBJ2-3, with 9 bases aligning to TRBD2. The CDR3 loop spans 16 amino acids. V lost 4 bases and J lost 3; bases outside the gene matches: 8. Per the germline V gene, CDR1 is MNHEY and CDR2 is SMNVEV (reference sequence). The chain's CDR3 is CASSSVGGGVTDTQYF. Here the CDR3 DNA reads TGTGCCAGCAGTTCGGTGGGCGGGGGGGTAACAGATACGCAGTATTTT.

The chain recombines TRBV4-1 with TRBJ1-4; 8 bases map to TRBD1. With 4 bases clipped from V and 8 bases from J, the junction kept 9 bases outside the gene matches. CDR1 is MGHRA, CDR2 YSYEKL, per germline. This CDR3 has 15 residues. In DNA, the CDR3 is TGCGCCAGCAGCCTCGTCCCACAGGGGGGGGAAAAACTGTTTTTT. Its protein product is CASSLVPQGGEKLFF.

The rearrangement uses TRBV27 and TRBJ1-1; D is uncertain. The CDR3 sequence is 15 residues long. CDR1 is MNHEY and CDR2 is SMNVEV in the germline V gene (reference sequence). V was cut by 0 bases and J by 0 bases, with 8 bases left in between. CDR3 bases: TGTGCCAGCAGTTTATCGGTGCTAATGAACACTGAAGCTTTCTTT. Amino acids: CASSLSVLMNTEAFF.

The chain combines TRBV27 with TRBJ2-1; the D gene is possibly TRBD2 (7 bases). This CDR3 contains 16 residues. V was trimmed by 7 bases and J by 3 bases, leaving 19 bases between them. CDR1 and CDR2 from the germline V gene are MNHEY and SMNVEV (reference sequence). As DNA, the CDR3 is TGTGCCAGCACCTTCCGGGGGGCTCCCTACTACAATGAGCAGTTCTTC. This gives the protein CASTFRGAPYYNEQFF.

The rearrangement links TRBV19 to TRBJ1-2; unclear D gene. V dropped 5 bases and J dropped 7 bases, with 14 bases sitting between them. Germline CDR1 LNHDA, CDR2 SQIVND (reference sequence). The CDR3 totals 13 residues. CDR3 sequence (DNA): TGTGCCAGTAGTCTCCGCCCCGGCGGTGGCTACACCTTC. It specifies CASSLRPGGGYTF.

For the CDR3, the DNA is TGTGCCTGGAGTGTAGCTGAAGCTTTCTTT. It codes for CAWSVAEAFF. The rearrangement joins TRBV30 to TRBJ1-1, with D uncertain. The germline V and J ends were trimmed by 0 bases and 6 bases, with 2 bases remaining between them. Looked up from germline, CDR1 is GTSNPN and CDR2 is SVGIG (reference sequence). The CDR3 contains 10 residues. The full variable domain, in which reference TRBV30 and TRBJ1-1 provide the parts outside the CDR3, is SQTIHQWPATLVQPVGSPLSLECTVEGTSNPNLYWYRQAAGRGLQLLFYSVGIGQISSEVPQNLSASRPQDRQFILSSKKLLLSDSGFYLCAWSVAEAFFGQGTRLTVV.

The V gene is TRBV19, the J gene TRBJ1-5; no clear D gene. The germline gives CDR1 LNHDA, CDR2 SQIVND (reference sequence). CDR3 length equals 14 residues. V dropped 3 bases and J dropped 0 bases, with 6 bases sitting between them. The CDR3, as DNA: TGTGCCAGTAGTATTTGGGGTAGCAATCAGCCCCAGCATTTT. Protein product: CASSIWGSNQPQHF.

The CDR3 DNA follows: TGCGCCAGCAGCCTCCGGGGGGGAGGCACTGAAGCTTTCTTT. Translation: CASSLRGGGTEAFF. The gene calls are TRBV5-1 and TRBJ1-1, with D possibly being TRBD1 (5 bases). The CDR3 consists of 14 residues. The V and J ends lost 4 bases and 4 bases respectively, with 14 bases between them. Germline CDR1 reads SGHRS; CDR2 reads YFSETQ.

This clone turned up a few times. Here the CDR3 reads CASSYSPAPQETQYF. Here the CDR3 DNA reads TGCGCCAGCAGCTATTCCCCAGCCCCCCAAGAGACCCAGTACTTC. The chain uses TRBV4-1 and TRBJ2-5; D remains ambiguous. The CDR3 is made up of 15 amino acids. Germline CDR1 MGHRA, CDR2 YSYEKL. V was cut by 5 bases and J by 1 base, with 14 bases left in between.

This clone was picked up one time. This sequence joins TRBV7-9 and TRBJ2-1, with a tentative D call TRBD2 (7 bases). The germline CDR1 and CDR2 sequences are SEHNR and FQNEAQ (reference sequence). V shed 3 bases and J shed 3 bases, with 18 bases lying between them. This CDR3 spans 17 amino acids. In DNA form, the CDR3 reads TGTGCCAGCAGCTTCGTCTTGGGCGGGGGCCACTACAATGAGCAGTTCTTC. Translated: CASSFVLGGGHYNEQFF.

DNA of the CDR3: TGTGCCAGCAGTCCGACGATGCGTCGAGAGACCCAGTACTTC. Amino acid sequence: CASSPTMRRETQYF. The genes are TRBV6-5 and TRBJ2-5, with D uncertain. The germline V and J ends were trimmed by 5 bases and 4 bases, with 14 bases remaining between them. This CDR3 comprises 14 residues. Germline CDR1 MNHEY, CDR2 SVGAGI.

This clone has a single count. This CDR3 is CASSSNRDNHNQPQHF. Here the CDR3 DNA reads TGTGCCAGTAGTTCCAACCGGGACAATCACAATCAGCCCCAGCATTTT. This chain connects TRBV19 to TRBJ1-5, with D perhaps TRBD1 (6 bases). Trimming took off 5 bases at V and 3 bases at J, with 17 bases between the two ends. Germline CDR1 is LNHDA and CDR2 is SQIVND (reference sequence). This CDR3 is built from 16 residues. Variable domain in full (rest from reference TRBV19 and TRBJ1-5): DGGITQSPKYLFRKEGQNVTLSCEQNLNHDAMYWYRQDPGQGLRLIYYSQIVNDFQKGDIAEGYSVSREKKESFPLTVTSAQKNPTAFYLCASSSNRDNHNQPQHFGDGTRLSIL.

This clone has a handful of counts. The chain recombines TRBV9 with TRBJ1-2; 9 bases are a match to TRBD1. J was trimmed by 5 bases and V by 3 bases; bases with no gene match: 5. In germline, CDR1 is SGDLS, CDR2 YYNGEE. The CDR3 sequence is 14 residues long. The CDR3 sequence is CASSGRGQGYGYTF. The CDR3 nucleotides read TGTGCCAGCAGCGGTAGGGGACAGGGATATGGCTACACCTTC.

This clone has just one count. This rearrangement joins TRBV5-6 to TRBJ2-5; 15 bases are shared with TRBD2. From germline, CDR1 is SGHDT and CDR2 YYEEEE. The CDR3 loop spans 15 amino acids. Unmatched junction bases numbered 5, after V lost 4 bases and J lost 7 bases. This CDR3 is CASSRGLAGGGTQYF. CDR3 coding DNA: TGTGCCAGCAGCCGGGGACTAGCGGGAGGCGGGACCCAGTACTTC. The full variable domain, completed using reference TRBV5-6 and TRBJ2-5, is DAGVTQSPTHLIKTRGQQVTLRCSPKSGHDTVSWYQQALGQGPQFIFQYYEEEERQRGNFPDRFSGHQFPNYSSELNVNALLLGDSALYLCASSRGLAGGGTQYFGPGTRLLVL.

This clone occurred a few times. The gene calls are TRBV28 and TRBJ2-6; either TRBD1 or TRBD2 may supply D (6 bases each). The CDR3 runs to 21 residues. The germline gives CDR1 MDHEN, CDR2 SYDVKM. V lost 3 bases and J 2 bases, leaving 26 bases between the germline ends. CDR3 coding DNA: TGTGCCAGCAGTTTCGTGGGGGCGGGATTCTATTTAAGGACTGGGGCCAACGTCCTGACTTTC. As protein: CASSFVGAGFYLRTGANVLTF.

The chain carries TRBV4-1 and TRBJ2-6; D gene unclear. Germline V gene sequence: CDR1 MGHRA, CDR2 YSYEKL. The CDR3 covers 18 residues. The germline V and J ends were trimmed by 1 base and 0 bases, with 13 bases remaining between them. This CDR3 reads CASSQVGRAPSGANVLTF. The CDR3, as DNA: TGCGCCAGCAGCCAAGTCGGAAGGGCACCCTCTGGGGCCAACGTCCTGACTTTC.

The rearrangement joins TRBV19 to TRBJ1-5, with 8 positions matching TRBD1. The CDR3 covers 13 residues. The V and J ends lost 8 bases and 1 base, in that order; junction bases with no gene match: 1. Germline loops: CDR1 LNHDA, CDR2 SQIVND (reference sequence). The DNA of the CDR3 is TGTGCCAGTCGACAGGGGAGCAATCAGCCCCAGCATTTT. Translating it yields CASRQGSNQPQHF.

V is TRBV7-9 and J is TRBJ2-7, with 7 positions matching TRBD1. J was trimmed by 2 bases and V by 4 bases; bases with no gene match: 8. Per the germline V gene, CDR1 is SEHNR and CDR2 is FQNEAQ (reference sequence). The CDR3 totals 15 residues. Here the CDR3 reads CASSSRDSTPYEQYF. The CDR3 DNA reads as TGTGCCAGCAGCTCCAGGGACAGCACCCCCTACGAGCAGTACTTC.

The chain recombines TRBV6-6 with TRBJ1-5; 7 bases agree with TRBD1. The V and J ends lost 0 bases and 10 bases, in that order; junction bases with no gene match: 6. This CDR3 is built from 14 residues. Germline V gene data show CDR1 as MNHNY and CDR2 as SVGAGI (reference sequence). The CDR3 region is CASSYSGRGHPQHF. The DNA of the CDR3 is TGTGCCAGCAGTTACTCGGGAAGGGGGCATCCCCAGCATTTT.

This chain uses TRBV7-2 with TRBJ2-2; D gene unclear. Germline assignment: CDR1 SGHTA and CDR2 FQGNSA. Trimming left V 2 bases short and J 0 bases short, with 7 bases between. This CDR3 contains 15 residues. The CDR3 DNA follows: TGTGCCAGCAGCTTACGGCGGCCGAACACCGGGGAGCTGTTTTTT. It encodes CASSLRRPNTGELFF. The whole variable domain, remainder taken from reference TRBV7-2 and TRBJ2-2, is GAGVSQSPSNKVTEKGKDVELRCDPISGHTALYWYRQSLGQGLEFLIYFQGNSAPDKSGLPSDRFSAERTGGSVSTLTIQRTQQEDSAVYLCASSLRRPNTGELFFGEGSRLTVL.

The chain links TRBV4-3 to TRBJ2-6, with D maybe TRBD1 (5 bases). With 6 bases removed from V and 0 bases from J, the gap between germline ends came to 9 bases. The CDR3 has 15 residues. Germline loops: CDR1 LGHNA, CDR2 YSLEER. The DNA of the CDR3 is TGCGCCAGCAGGTACAGGCACTCTGGGGCCAACGTCCTGACTTTC. Amino acids: CASRYRHSGANVLTF.

With respect to this clone: A junction boundary mismatches the germline segment, possibly from a read error. Other DNA sequences in this specimen translate into the identical CDR3. The chain recombines TRBV7-2 with TRBJ1-3; D remains ambiguous. Germline CDR1 SGHTA, CDR2 FQGNSA. This CDR3 has 16 residues. The CDR3 nucleotides are TGTGCCAGCAGCTTAGCCGGAGAGGGCTCTGGTAACACCATATATTTT. Its translation: CASSLAGEGSGNTIYF.

The chain combines TRBV11-3 with TRBJ2-5; D gene ambiguous. This CDR3 spans 15 amino acids. Germline CDR1 is SGHNT and CDR2 is YENEEA. V lost 4 bases and J 2 bases, leaving 14 bases between the germline ends. The CDR3 DNA follows: TGTGCCAGCAGCTCCCACGACTCCACACAAGAGACCCAGTACTTC. The encoded protein is CASSSHDSTQETQYF. Full variable domain (remainder filled in from reference TRBV11-3 and TRBJ2-5): EAGVVQSPRYKIIEKKQPVAFWCNPISGHNTLYWYLQNLGQGPELLIRYENEEAVDDSQLPKDRFSAERLKGVDSTLKIQPAELGDSAVYLCASSSHDSTQETQYFGPGTRLLVL.

This clone was observed once. The chain uses TRBV10-3 and TRBJ1-5, with D uncertain. V gave up 4 bases and J gave up 4 bases, with 5 bases separating them. Germline assignment: CDR1 ENHRY and CDR2 SYGVKD. The CDR3 is made up of 12 amino acids. CDR3 bases: TGTGCCATCAGTGGATTAAATCAGCCCCAGCATTTT. Translation gives CAISGLNQPQHF.

The chain couples TRBV28 to TRBJ2-3; 9 bases match TRBD2. This CDR3 spans 16 amino acids. J lost 6 bases, V lost 7 bases, and 14 bases had no gene match. The germline V gene has CDR1 MDHEN and CDR2 SYDVKM. CDR3 in DNA: TGTGCCAGCAACTTGTTGGGACTAGCCGAGGGCGATACGCAGTATTTT. Its translation: CASNLLGLAEGDTQYF. Variable domain in full (rest from reference TRBV28 and TRBJ2-3): DVKVTQSSRYLVKRTGEKVFLECVQDMDHENMFWYRQDPGLGLRLIYFSYDVKMKEKGDIPEGYSVSREKKERFSLILESASTNQTSMYLCASNLLGLAEGDTQYFGPGTRLTVL.